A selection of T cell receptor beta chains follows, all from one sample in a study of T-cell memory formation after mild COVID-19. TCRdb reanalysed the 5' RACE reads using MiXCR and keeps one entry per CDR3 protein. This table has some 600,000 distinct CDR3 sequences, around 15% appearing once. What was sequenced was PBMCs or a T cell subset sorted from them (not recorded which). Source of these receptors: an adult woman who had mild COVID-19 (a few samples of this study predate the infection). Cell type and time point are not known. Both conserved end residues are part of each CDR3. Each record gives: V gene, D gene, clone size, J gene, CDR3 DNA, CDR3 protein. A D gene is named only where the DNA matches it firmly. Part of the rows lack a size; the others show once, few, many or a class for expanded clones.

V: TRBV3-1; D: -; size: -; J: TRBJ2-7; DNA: TGTGCCAGCAGCCAAGATCGAGCGAAGCAGTACTTC; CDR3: CASSQDRAKQYF
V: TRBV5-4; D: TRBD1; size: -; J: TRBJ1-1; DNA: TGTGCCAGCAGCGAAAGGACAGGTTTTAATCCTGAAGCTTTCTTT; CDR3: CASSERTGFNPEAFF
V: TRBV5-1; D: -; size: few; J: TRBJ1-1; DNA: TGCGCCAGCAGCTTGAAGGGGGACGAAGCTTTCTTT; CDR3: CASSLKGDEAFF
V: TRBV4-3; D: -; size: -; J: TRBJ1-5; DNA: TGCGCCAGCAGCCAAGAGTTCGGTGCCAATCAGCCCCAGCATTTT; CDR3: CASSQEFGANQPQHF
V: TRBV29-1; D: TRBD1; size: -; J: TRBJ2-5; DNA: TGCAGCGATGAAAGGGACAGGGGGCCGGAGACCCAGTACTTC; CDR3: CSDERDRGPETQYF
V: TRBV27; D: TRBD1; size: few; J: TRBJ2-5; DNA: TGTGCCAGCAGTTTATATGACAGGGGGGAGACCCAGTACTTC; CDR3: CASSLYDRGETQYF
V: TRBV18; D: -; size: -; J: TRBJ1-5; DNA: TGTGCCAGCTCACCACTGCAGGGTAGCAATCAGCCCCAGCATTTT; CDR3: CASSPLQGSNQPQHF
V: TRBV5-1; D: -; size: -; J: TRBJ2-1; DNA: TGCGCCAGCAGCTTGGTAGGGGACGGCTACAATGAGCAGTTCTTC; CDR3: CASSLVGDGYNEQFF
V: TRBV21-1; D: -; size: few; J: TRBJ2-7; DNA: TGTGCCAGCAGTCGACCCGAAGGCTACGAGCAGTACTTC; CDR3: CASSRPEGYEQYF
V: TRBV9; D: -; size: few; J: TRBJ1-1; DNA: TGTGCCAGCAGCGACCCCGCACAGGGCCCAGACACTGAAGCTTTCTTT; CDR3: CASSDPAQGPDTEAFF
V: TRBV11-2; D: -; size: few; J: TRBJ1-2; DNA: TGTGCCAGCAGCTTAGAGGGGGCTACCCACTATGGCTACACCTTC; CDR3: CASSLEGATHYGYTF
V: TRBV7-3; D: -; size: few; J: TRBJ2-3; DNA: TGTGCCAGCAGCTTAACCACCGCACTGGGGGCAGATACGCAGTATTTT; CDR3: CASSLTTALGADTQYF
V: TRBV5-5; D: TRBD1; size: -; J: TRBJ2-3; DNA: TGTGCCAGCAGGACCCGGGACAGAGGAGCCACAGATACGCAGTATTTT; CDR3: CASRTRDRGATDTQYF
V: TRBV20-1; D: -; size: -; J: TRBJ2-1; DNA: TGCAGTGCTAGTTTACCGGGCAGTCCCAATGAGCAGTTCTTC; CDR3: CSASLPGSPNEQFF
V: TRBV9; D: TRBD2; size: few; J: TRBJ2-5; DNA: TGTGCCAGCAGCGTAGGAGGAAGCGGGGGCTCCCAACGGTACTTC; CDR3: CASSVGGSGGSQRYF
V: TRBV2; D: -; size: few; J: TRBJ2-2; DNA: TGTGCCAGCAAGGCCAGCTTCACCGGGGAGCTGTTTTTT; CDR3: CASKASFTGELFF
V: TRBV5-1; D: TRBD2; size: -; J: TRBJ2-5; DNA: TGCGCCAGCTGGAGGGGGCTCCTAGCGGGGGAGGAGACCCAGTACTTC; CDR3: CASWRGLLAGEETQYF
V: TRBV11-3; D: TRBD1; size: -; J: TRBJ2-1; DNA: TGTGCCAGCAGTTACAGGGGGCCCTACAATGAGCAGTTCTTC; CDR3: CASSYRGPYNEQFF
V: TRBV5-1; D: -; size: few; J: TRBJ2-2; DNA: TGCGCCAGCAGCTTGAAGCTTTCTAGCGGGGAGCTGTTTTTT; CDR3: CASSLKLSSGELFF
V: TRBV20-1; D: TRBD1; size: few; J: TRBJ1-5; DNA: TGCAGTGCGACAGGGCCTGCGCATCAGCCCCAGCATTTT; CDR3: CSATGPAHQPQHF
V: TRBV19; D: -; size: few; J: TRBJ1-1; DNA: TGTGCCAGTAGTAATTACATGAACACTGAAGCTTTCTTT; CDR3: CASSNYMNTEAFF
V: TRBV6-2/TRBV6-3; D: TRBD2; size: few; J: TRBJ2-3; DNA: TGTGCCACCTGGACTAGCGGGAGAGATACGCAGTATTTT; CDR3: CATWTSGRDTQYF
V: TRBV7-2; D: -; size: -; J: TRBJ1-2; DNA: TGTGCCAGCAGCTTAGATGTAGGAGACGGGTATGGCTACACCTTC; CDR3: CASSLDVGDGYGYTF
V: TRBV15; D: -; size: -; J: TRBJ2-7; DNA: TGTGCCACCAGCAGAGATGACGGGTCTTTAAAGCAGTACTTC; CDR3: CATSRDDGSLKQYF
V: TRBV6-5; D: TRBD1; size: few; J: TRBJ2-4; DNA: TGTGCCAGCAGTCAACAGGGGGCTGAGGCCAAAAACATTCAGTACTTC; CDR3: CASSQQGAEAKNIQYF
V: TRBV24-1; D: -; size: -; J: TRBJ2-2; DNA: TGTGCCACCAGTGGATTGAGCACCGGGGAGCTGTTTTTT; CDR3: CATSGLSTGELFF
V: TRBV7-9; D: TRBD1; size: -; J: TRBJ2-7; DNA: TGTGCCAGCAGCTCTCCCCAGGGGGCCGAGCAGTACTTC; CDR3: CASSSPQGAEQYF
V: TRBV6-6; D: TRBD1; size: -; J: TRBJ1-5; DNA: TGTGCCAGCAGCCGGGACAGGCCTAATCAGCCCCAGCATTTT; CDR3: CASSRDRPNQPQHF
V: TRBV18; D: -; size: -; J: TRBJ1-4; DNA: TGTGCCAGCTCAACTTTGACGGAGAGGAATGAAAAACTGTTTTTT; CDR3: CASSTLTERNEKLFF
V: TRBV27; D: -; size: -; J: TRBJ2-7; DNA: TGTGCCAGCAGTTTCAGGTTCTTTGGCGGGGAAACCCACGAGCAGTACTTC; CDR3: CASSFRFFGGETHEQYF
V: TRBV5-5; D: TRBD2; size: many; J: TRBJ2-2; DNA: TGTGCCAGCAGCTTGTGGGCTAGCGGTTCTAACACCGGGGAGCTGTTTTTT; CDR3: CASSLWASGSNTGELFF
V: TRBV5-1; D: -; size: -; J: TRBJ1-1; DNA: TGCGCCAGCACGGGACCGAACACTGAAGCTTTCTTT; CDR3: CASTGPNTEAFF
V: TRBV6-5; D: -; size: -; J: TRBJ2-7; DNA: TGTGCCAGCAGTTCAGACGCCCGGAGCTCCTACGAGCAGTACTTC; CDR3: CASSSDARSSYEQYF
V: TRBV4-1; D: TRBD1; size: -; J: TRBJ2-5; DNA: TGCGCCAGCAGCCATGAAGAGACAGGGGGCCAGGAGACCCAGTACTTC; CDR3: CASSHEETGGQETQYF
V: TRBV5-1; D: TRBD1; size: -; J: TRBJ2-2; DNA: TGCGCCAGCAACCTCCGACAGGGGAAGACCGGGGAGCTGTTTTTT; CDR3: CASNLRQGKTGELFF
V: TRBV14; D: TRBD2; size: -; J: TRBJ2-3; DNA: TGTGCCAGCAGCCAAGTAGAAATGGGACTAGCGGGACGCGCAGATACGCAGTATTTT; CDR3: CASSQVEMGLAGRADTQYF
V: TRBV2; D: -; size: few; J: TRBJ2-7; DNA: TGTGCCAGCACCGAGGGGGCTAGCGGCCTCTCCTACGAGCAGTACTTC; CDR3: CASTEGASGLSYEQYF
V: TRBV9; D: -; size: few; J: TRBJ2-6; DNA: TGTGCCAGCAGCGTACGGTTCGAAGGGGGACTCCCCGACTCTGGGGCCAACGTCCTGACTTTC; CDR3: CASSVRFEGGLPDSGANVLTF
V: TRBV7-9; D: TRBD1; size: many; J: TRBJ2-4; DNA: TGTGCCAGCAGCTTAGGCAGGGGGTGGAACATTCAGTACTTC; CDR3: CASSLGRGWNIQYF
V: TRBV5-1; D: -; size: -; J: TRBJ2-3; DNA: TGCGCCAGCAGCCGGACAACGGGGGCAGATACGCAGTATTTT; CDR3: CASSRTTGADTQYF
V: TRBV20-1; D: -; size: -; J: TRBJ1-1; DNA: TGCAGGTTGATAGGGGGGAACACTGAAGCTTTCTTT; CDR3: CRLIGGNTEAFF
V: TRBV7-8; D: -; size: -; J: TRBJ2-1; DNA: TGTGCCAGCAGCTTAGCGCCCGGCGGGCTTACCTACAATGAGCAGTTCTTC; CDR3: CASSLAPGGLTYNEQFF
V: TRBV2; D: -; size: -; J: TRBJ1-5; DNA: TGTGCCAGCAGTGGTACGGGGGGTGTTCAGCACCAGCATTTT; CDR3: CASSGTGGVQHQHF
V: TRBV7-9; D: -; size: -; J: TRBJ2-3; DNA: TGTGCCAGCAGCTTAGAAGGTTTGAGAGATACGCAGTATTTT; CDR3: CASSLEGLRDTQYF
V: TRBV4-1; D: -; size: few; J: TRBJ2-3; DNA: TGCGCCAGCAGCCGCCTTTCGGGGCCCTTTTCTAGGACAGATACGCAGTATTTT; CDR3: CASSRLSGPFSRTDTQYF
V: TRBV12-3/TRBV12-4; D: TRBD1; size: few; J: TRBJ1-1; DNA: TGTGCCAGCAGTTACCTACAGGGGGAAGGGCCCCCTCTGAACACTGAAGCTTTCTTT; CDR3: CASSYLQGEGPPLNTEAFF
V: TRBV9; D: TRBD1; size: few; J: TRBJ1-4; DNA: TGTGCCAGCAGCTCCGGACAGGGAGTCCTGTTTTTT; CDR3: CASSSGQGVLFF
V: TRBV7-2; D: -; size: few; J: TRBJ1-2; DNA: TGTGCCAGCAGCCCACATAGCCGAACCCCTTGGACCGCGACTAACTATGGCTACACCTTC; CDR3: CASSPHSRTPWTATNYGYTF
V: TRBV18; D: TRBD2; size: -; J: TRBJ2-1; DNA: TGTGCCAGCTCACCAGAGCGGGGGGTCAATGAGCAGTTCTTC; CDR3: CASSPERGVNEQFF
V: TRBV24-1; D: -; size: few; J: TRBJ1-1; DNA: TGTGCCACCAAGGACAGAGGGAACACTGAAGCTTTCTTT; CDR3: CATKDRGNTEAFF
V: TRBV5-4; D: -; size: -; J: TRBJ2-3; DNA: TGTGCCAGCAGCCCTCGCGTGGTCACAGATACGCAGTATTTT; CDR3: CASSPRVVTDTQYF
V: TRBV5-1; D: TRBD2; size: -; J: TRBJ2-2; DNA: TGCGCCAGCAGCCAGCGGGGGCCGGGTAGCGGGGGACACACCGGGGAGCTGTTTTTT; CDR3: CASSQRGPGSGGHTGELFF
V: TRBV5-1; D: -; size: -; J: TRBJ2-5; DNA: TGCGCCAGCAGCTTGGCCGTCGCGGGACCTTCGGAGACCCAGTACTTC; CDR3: CASSLAVAGPSETQYF